At least ten counts were recorded for the clone carrying this TCR beta chain. Its specificity is not known. The data were obtained in a study of human T cells and chemical hapten exposure. Study background: The study patch tested 0.01% DPC on the upper back and read results at 6 days.

General study results and limits: Clustering by CDR3 similarity yielded significantly more large clusters from expanded TCRs than controls.

This sample's time point: patch test 1, 2 weeks after DPC sensitization. The treatment was: therapeutic diphenylcyclopropenone sensitization with weekly scalp DPC. Donors, patients with alopecia ranging from 18 to 70 years old and judged suitable for DPC, provided samples. This CDR3 is 16 amino acids long. Between the trimmed V and J ends, which lost 0 bases and 3 bases, there was a span of 13 bases. The germline V gene encodes CDR1 SGDLS and CDR2 YYNGEE. Unique molecular identifiers were linked by the library to individual cDNA molecules. TCRdb re-derived calls from the RACE reads in MiXCR, one entry per CDR3 protein. This sample has around 100,000 distinct CDR3 sequences, with 9.5% to 12% found just once.

The chain combines TRBV9 with TRBJ1-3; D gene unclear. The receptor's source is a woman aged 40 to 55 with alopecia areata. Some clones in this sample may be carry-over from other donors' samples. Material: whole blood, obtained in connection with sensitization to the hapten diphenylcyclopropenone (DPC). CDR3 region: CASSVERSTGGNTIYF. The CDR3 bases are TGTGCCAGCAGCGTAGAGAGGTCAACGGGTGGAAACACCATATATTTT.